The present entry profiles one TCR beta chain with its context. V lost 4 bases, J lost 4 bases, and 8 bases stayed unmatched. The V gene's germline CDR1 is MDHEN and CDR2 SYDVKM. The CDR3 loop spans 15 amino acids. This record belongs to a study of blood T cell repertoires in COVID-19. Clones were read by immunoSEQ multiplex PCR, and TCRdb kept only the in-frame ones, dropping some. The table lists just over 250,000 clones, about 80% of them singletons. This chain connects TRBV28 to TRBJ2-5; 8 positions agree with TRBD1. This receptor was taken from a man younger than 40 with acute COVID-19. The sample taken for sequencing was PBMCs or T cells enriched from blood (not recorded which). CDR3 residues: CASSSPGTGSETQYF. The DNA of the CDR3 is TGTGCCAGCAGTTCCCCCGGGACAGGTTCAGAGACCCAGTACTTC.